Below, 17 T cell receptor beta chains from the same sample are listed, as sequenced in a study of cytomegalovirus exposure and HLA in healthy donors. This PCR relied on a set of 60 Vbeta primers and 13 Jbeta primers. Here immunoSEQ multiplex PCR was the method, and the copy in TCRdb shows in-frame clones only, minus some. The profile covers some 40,000 clones, with approximately 84% appearing a single time and roughly 2.5% taken by the ten largest. Material for sequencing was PBMCs. Receptors originate from a man aged 50 to 59 in good health and CMV-seronegative.

The table lists this clone with a few counts. The J gene is TRBJ1-2, the V gene TRBV27, with 7 positions matching TRBD1. The CDR3 has 12 residues. V lost 3 bases to trimming and J lost 6 bases; unmatched junction nucleotides: 1. CDR1 MNHEY and CDR2 SMNVEV come from the germline V gene (reference sequence). The CDR3 is CASSFTGDGYTF. The CDR3 coding sequence is TGTGCCAGCAGTTTTACAGGGGATGGCTACACCTTC.

The J gene is TRBJ1-4, the V gene TRBV7-8, with a tentative D call TRBD1 (5 bases). Germline V gene sequence: CDR1 SGHVS, CDR2 FQNEAQ. Trimming cost V 5 bases and J 0 bases, with 13 bases left between them. The CDR3 spans 16 residues. The CDR3 protein is CASSPTRTTTNEKLFF. The CDR3 region has the DNA TGTGCCAGCAGCCCTACTCGGACAACAACTAATGAAAAACTGTTTTTT.

The CDR3 region is CATSRDNTRGNQPQHF. For the CDR3, the DNA is TGTGCCACCAGCAGAGATAATACTCGGGGCAATCAGCCCCAGCATTTT. This sequence joins TRBV15 and TRBJ1-5; D is unresolved. The CDR3 contains 16 residues. In germline, CDR1 is LNHNV, CDR2 YYDKDF (reference sequence). V lost 0 bases and J lost 2, with 11 bases in between.

The chain employs TRBV5-1 and TRBJ2-3; 9 bases fit TRBD2. CDR1 is SGHRS and CDR2 is YFSETQ in the germline V gene. With 4 bases clipped from V and 0 bases from J, the junction kept 6 bases outside the gene matches. The CDR3 has 16 residues. CDR3 protein: CASSLSGTSSTDTQYF. The DNA for the CDR3 is TGCGCCAGCAGCCTTTCCGGGACTAGCAGCACAGATACGCAGTATTTT.

The V gene is TRBV6-1, the J gene TRBJ1-4; D may be TRBD1 (5 bases). This CDR3 spans 15 amino acids. Trimming left V 7 bases short and J 8 bases short, with 20 bases between. Germline loops: CDR1 MNHNS, CDR2 SASEGT. This CDR3 reads CASIGSQGFGEKLFF. Written as DNA, the CDR3 is TGTGCCAGCATTGGAAGTCAGGGCTTCGGGGAAAAACTGTTTTTT.

CDR3 residues: CASSQGGTGSNYGYTF. CDR3 DNA: TGTGCCAGCAGCCAAGGGGGGACAGGGTCTAACTATGGCTACACCTTC. This sequence joins TRBV4-2 and TRBJ1-2; 9 bases line up with TRBD1. This CDR3 contains 16 residues. Germline V CDR1 and CDR2: LGHNA, YNFKEQ. V lost 1 base and J lost 0; bases outside the gene matches: 3.

There are a few counts of this clone. The V call is TRBV19, the J call TRBJ1-4; D gene ambiguous. The CDR3 runs 13 residues. Trimming pared 7 bases from V and 8 bases from J, leaving 14 bases between. The germline CDR1 and CDR2 sequences are LNHDA and SQIVND (reference sequence). The CDR3 loop is CASTLTPGEKLFF. The CDR3, as DNA: TGTGCCAGTACTCTTACACCGGGGGAAAAACTGTTTTTT.

The CDR3 spells CASSLVSGNGNTIYF. The DNA of the CDR3 is TGTGCCAGCAGCTTAGTAAGCGGGAATGGAAACACCATATATTTT. The chain is built from TRBV7-9 and TRBJ1-3, with D uncertain. The CDR3 length is 15 residues. The germline CDR1 and CDR2 sequences are SEHNR and FQNEAQ (reference sequence). Trimming cost V 1 base and J 3 bases, with 10 bases left between them.

The chain couples TRBV7-9 to TRBJ1-1; D is unclear. The CDR3 has 14 residues. The germline gives CDR1 SEHNR, CDR2 FQNEAQ (reference sequence). The CDR3 nucleotides are TGTTCCGGCAGCTTAAGTGTGCGGCACACTGAAGCTTTCTTT. Protein product: CSGSLSVRHTEAFF. Full variable domain (remainder filled in from reference TRBV7-9 and TRBJ1-1): DTGVSQNPRHKITKRGQNVTFRCDPISEHNRLYWYRQTLGQGPEFLTYFQNEAQLEKSRLLSDRFSAERPKGSFSTLEIQRTEQGDSAMYLCSGSLSVRHTEAFFGQGTRLTVV.

This clone was counted between two and nine times. The chain has TRBV4-3 and TRBJ2-7, with TRBD1 as a possible D gene (5 bases). Germline V gene lookup returns CDR1 LGHNA and CDR2 YSLEER. This CDR3 is 15 amino acids long. The V and J ends lost 2 bases and 4 bases respectively, with 15 bases between them. CDR3 DNA: TGCGCCAGCAGCCAAATTTTCCAGGGCCTTTACGAGCAGTACTTC. Its protein product is CASSQIFQGLYEQYF.

The J gene is TRBJ2-3, the V gene TRBV5-4, with 9 positions matching TRBD1. Trimming took 3 bases from V and 13 from J; bases not matched to a gene: 6. The CDR3 length is 12 residues. CDR1 is SGHNT and CDR2 is YYREEE in the germline V gene (reference sequence). The CDR3 DNA reads TGTGCCAGCAGCTGGGGGACAGGGTTAGAGTATTTT. The encoded protein is CASSWGTGLEYF. The complete variable domain, with remaining parts taken from reference TRBV5-4 and TRBJ2-3, reads ETGVTQSPTHLIKTRGQQVTLRCSSQSGHNTVSWYQQALGQGPQFIFQYYREEENGRGNFPPRFSGLQFPNYSSELNVNALELDDSALYLCASSWGTGLEYFGPGTRLTVL.

The genes are TRBV27 and TRBJ2-4; weak D call: TRBD1 (6 bases). The CDR3 has 15 amino acids. The V end lost 2 bases, the J end lost 6 bases, and 14 bases lay between the germline ends. Germline CDR1 MNHEY, CDR2 SMNVEV (reference sequence). The CDR3 nucleotides read TGTGCCAGCAGTTTAGCAGGGGTCCCCCTAAACATTCAGTACTTC. Protein product: CASSLAGVPLNIQYF.

The CDR3, as DNA: TGTGCCAGCTCACCATCCGGGGATCAGCCCCAGCATTTT. Its translation: CASSPSGDQPQHF. V gene TRBV18 combines with J gene TRBJ1-5; D call uncertain. Germline V lookup: CDR1 KGHSH, CDR2 LQKENI. V lost 2 bases and J lost 5, with 7 bases in between. The length of the CDR3 is 13 residues. Full variable domain (outside the CDR3, taken from reference TRBV18 and TRBJ1-5): NAGVMQNPRHLVRRRGQEARLRCSPMKGHSHVYWYRQLPEEGLKFMVYLQKENIIDESGMPKERFSAEFPKEGPSILRIQQVVRGDSAAYFCASSPSGDQPQHFGDGTRLSIL.

V is TRBV7-6 and J is TRBJ2-2, with 12 nucleotides matching TRBD2. The V segment lost 4 bases and the J segment 4 bases; nucleotides outside the gene matches: 4. The CDR3 runs 16 residues. CDR1 and CDR2 from the germline V gene are SGHVS and FNYEAQ. The CDR3 DNA reads TGTGCCAGCAGCTACCAGACTAGCGGGAGCACCGGGGAGCTGTTTTTT. Encoded protein: CASSYQTSGSTGELFF.

The sample holds one count of this clone. The CDR3 nucleotides read TGTGCCAGCAGCGACCCGAAGGGAGTAGCCTCTGGGGCCAACGTCCTGACTTTC. It codes for CASSDPKGVASGANVLTF. This chain links TRBV9 with TRBJ2-6, with a possible D match to TRBD2 (5 bases). This CDR3 region has 18 residues. Trimming removed 3 bases from V and 0 bases from J, with 16 bases in between. CDR1 SGDLS and CDR2 YYNGEE come from the germline V gene.

V is TRBV6-6 and J is TRBJ2-3; TRBD1 might be the D (6 bases). V was pared by 6 bases and J by 0 bases, with 10 bases between. Germline V gene sequence: CDR1 MNHNY, CDR2 SVGAGI (reference sequence). CDR3 length: 14 amino acids. DNA for the CDR3: TGTGCCAGCAGCATCGGACAGAGCACAGATACGCAGTATTTT. Translated, it gives CASSIGQSTDTQYF.

In the case of this clone: One junction end does not reproduce the germline sequence, and a read error may be involved. The chain employs TRBV28 and TRBJ2-7, with 7 bases aligning to TRBD1. The germline V gene has CDR1 MDHEN and CDR2 SYDVKM. The CDR3 contains 13 residues. CDR3 DNA: TGTGCCAGCAGTGGGACAGTTCCCTACGATCAGTACTTC. Amino acids: CASSGTVPYDQYF.